Below are 32 T cell receptor beta chains sequenced from a single sample in a study of blood T cell repertoires in COVID-19. Repertoires were generated with immunoSEQ multiplex PCR, while TCRdb's copy carries only in-frame clones and drops some. Counted here are fewer than 350,000 clones, 85% occurring once; the ten biggest clones make up 2.5% to 3%. Sequenced material: PBMCs or T cells enriched from blood (not recorded which). Receptors originate from a woman in her forties or fifties who had recovered from COVID-19.

The chain is built from TRBV3-1 (or the pseudogene TRBV3-2) and TRBJ2-7; 10 bases are shared with TRBD2. Germline lookup yields CDR1 LGHDT and CDR2 YNNKEL (reference sequence). Trimming took 1 base from V and 7 from J; bases not matched to a gene: 7. The CDR3 sequence is 15 residues long. The CDR3 here is CASSQGSGRAWEQYF. The CDR3 DNA sequence: TGTGCCAGCAGCCAAGGAAGCGGGAGGGCTTGGGAGCAGTACTTC.

This clone was recorded once. The genes are TRBV29-1 and TRBJ2-6; TRBD1 matches 8 bases. Germline CDR1 and CDR2: SQVTM and ANQGSEA. Losses at the gene ends were 6 bases for V and 2 bases for J; bases not matched to a gene: 3. CDR3 length: 14 residues. CDR3 DNA: TGCAGCGTGCCACAGGGGGCTGGGGCCAACGTCCTGACTTTC. Translation gives CSVPQGAGANVLTF.

This clone was counted once. The CDR3: CASSIFARDEKLFF. CDR3 bases: TGTGCCAGTAGTATTTTTGCCAGGGATGAAAAACTGTTTTTT. This chain uses TRBV19 with TRBJ1-4, with a weak D call TRBD1 (5 bases). The CDR3 spans 14 residues. The germline gives CDR1 LNHDA, CDR2 SQIVND (reference sequence). Trimming removed 3 bases from V and 6 bases from J, with 11 bases in between.

The sample holds one count of this clone. The gene calls are TRBV18 and TRBJ1-6; weak D call: TRBD1 (5 bases). Trimming pared 2 bases from V and 10 bases from J, leaving 9 bases between. CDR3 length: 13 amino acids. Germline lookup yields CDR1 KGHSH and CDR2 LQKENI. In nucleotides, the CDR3 is TGTGCCAGCTCACCAACAGGTCCCTCACCCCTCCACTTT. Translated, it gives CASSPTGPSPLHF.

The V and J genes are TRBV19 and TRBJ2-7, with TRBD1 identical over 10 bases. Germline CDR1 reads LNHDA; CDR2 reads SQIVND (reference sequence). V lost 3 bases to trimming and J lost 4 bases; unmatched junction nucleotides: 3. This CDR3 contains 14 residues. The DNA of the CDR3 is TGTGCCAGTAGTATGGGACAGGGGCGGTACGAGCAGTACTTC. Translation: CASSMGQGRYEQYF.

The chain combines TRBV5-6 with TRBJ2-2; 12 bases are a match to TRBD2. The CDR3 has 16 amino acids. J lost 6 bases, V lost 2 bases, and 5 bases had no gene match. The germline CDR1 and CDR2 sequences are SGHDT and YYEEEE. In nucleotides, the CDR3 is TGTGCCAGCAGCTTCCCGACTAGCGGGGGCCCCGGGGAGCTGTTTTTT. Protein sequence: CASSFPTSGGPGELFF.

J is TRBJ1-5 and V is TRBV3-1 (or the pseudogene TRBV3-2), with D tentatively TRBD1 (5 bases). Trimming removed 5 bases at V and 0 bases at J, with 14 bases between. Germline CDR1 reads LGHDT; CDR2 reads YNNKEL (reference sequence). The CDR3 contains 16 residues. The CDR3 DNA reads as TGTGCCAGCAGCGCAGGGTTCTTGTATAGCAATCAGCCCCAGCATTTT. The encoded protein is CASSAGFLYSNQPQHF.

This chain links TRBV5-1 with TRBJ1-2, with 8 bases matching TRBD1. Germline assignment: CDR1 SGHRS and CDR2 YFSETQ. J gave up 8 bases and V 0 bases, and 12 bases lay outside the gene matches. The CDR3 loop spans 16 amino acids. CDR3 nucleotides: TGCGCCAGCAGCTTGGCCGGAGGACAGGGCGTTCGGGGCTACACCTTC. Protein: CASSLAGGQGVRGYTF.

The rearrangement uses TRBV7-9 and TRBJ1-2; 7 bases fit TRBD1. V dropped 1 base and J dropped 4; count of bases not matched to a gene: 3. Germline CDR1 and CDR2: SEHNR and FQNEAQ (reference sequence). The CDR3 runs to 14 residues. The CDR3 nucleotides read TGTGCCAGCAGCTTAGGGACAGGTGCCTATGGCTACACCTTC. Translation: CASSLGTGAYGYTF. The complete variable domain, with remaining parts taken from reference TRBV7-9 and TRBJ1-2, reads DTGVSQNPRHKITKRGQNVTFRCDPISEHNRLYWYRQTLGQGPEFLTYFQNEAQLEKSRLLSDRFSAERPKGSFSTLEIQRTEQGDSAMYLCASSLGTGAYGYTFGSGTRLTVV.

The gene calls are TRBV27 and TRBJ2-4; 7 nucleotides line up with TRBD2. The CDR3 is made up of 15 amino acids. V lost 4 bases to trimming and J lost 5 bases; unmatched junction nucleotides: 8. CDR1 and CDR2 from the germline V gene are MNHEY and SMNVEV (reference sequence). CDR3 in DNA: TGTGCCAGCAGTTCCGGGAGGCTGCCGGAAAACATTCAGTACTTC. It encodes CASSSGRLPENIQYF.

This clone showed up just a few times. V gene TRBV7-2 combines with J gene TRBJ2-4, with 8 bases lining up with TRBD1. Germline-derived CDR1 and CDR2 are SGHTA and FQGNSA. The V and J ends lost 5 bases and 8 bases, in that order; junction bases with no gene match: 8. This CDR3 has 14 amino acids. The CDR3 is CASSIDRGGYIQYF. As DNA, the CDR3 is TGTGCCAGCAGCATTGACAGGGGAGGATACATTCAGTACTTC.

The chain links TRBV30 to TRBJ2-1; 11 nucleotides align to TRBD2. The CDR3 totals 16 residues. Germline V gene sequence: CDR1 GTSNPN, CDR2 SVGIG (reference sequence). Unmatched junction bases numbered 5, after V lost 4 bases and J lost 0 bases. The CDR3 nucleotides are TGTGCCTGGACGACTAGCGGGAACCCCTCCTACAATGAGCAGTTCTTC. Its translation is CAWTTSGNPSYNEQFF.

The chain links TRBV19 to TRBJ1-1; D is perhaps TRBD1 (6 bases). The CDR3 is made up of 13 amino acids. Germline CDR1 is LNHDA and CDR2 is SQIVND (reference sequence). V was cut by 3 bases and J by 6 bases, with 11 bases left in between. The CDR3 protein is CASSITGSSEAFF. The CDR3 bases are TGTGCCAGTAGTATCACAGGGTCGTCTGAAGCTTTCTTT.

This chain joins TRBV5-1 and TRBJ1-5; 9 nucleotides match TRBD1. Germline CDR1 is SGHRS and CDR2 is YFSETQ. The J segment lost 2 bases and the V segment lost 4 bases, leaving 4 bases of the junction unmatched. The CDR3 length is 15 residues. DNA for the CDR3: TGCGCCAGCAGCCCTACAGGGGGCCGCAATCAGCCCCAGCATTTT. Translated, it gives CASSPTGGRNQPQHF.

As regards this clone: Different DNA sequences within this sample yield the same CDR3. The CDR3 DNA sequence: TGTGCCAGCAGCTTAGGAGCGGCCACAGATACGCAGTATTTT. Translation gives CASSLGAATDTQYF. The V and J genes are TRBV7-3 and TRBJ2-3; D perhaps matches TRBD2 (5 bases). CDR1 and CDR2 from the germline V gene are SGHTA and FQGTGA. The CDR3 runs 14 residues. Between the trimmed V and J ends, which lost 2 bases and 2 bases, there was a span of 8 bases.

The chain links TRBV2 to TRBJ2-7; D is unclear. Germline V gene data show CDR1 as SNHLY and CDR2 as FYNNEI. The CDR3 consists of 13 residues. V lost 7 bases and J lost 0, with 10 bases in between. CDR3 protein: CASTIGYSYEQYF. CDR3 bases: TGTGCCAGCACTATTGGTTACTCCTACGAGCAGTACTTC.

The V gene is TRBV4-3, the J gene TRBJ1-1; 8 bases fit TRBD1. This CDR3 has 16 residues. The V gene end was trimmed by 1 base and the J gene end by 4 bases; junction bases not matched to a gene: 8. In germline, CDR1 is LGHNA, CDR2 YSLEER. CDR3 loop: CASSQGQGARFTEAFF. The CDR3 DNA sequence: TGCGCCAGCAGCCAAGGCCAGGGGGCGCGTTTCACTGAAGCTTTCTTT.

This clone occurred once. The genes are TRBV9 and TRBJ2-2; a possible D gene is TRBD2 (6 bases). CDR3 size: 16 residues. V was shortened by 4 bases and J by 0 bases, with 13 bases between the two germline ends. Germline V gene sequence: CDR1 SGDLS, CDR2 YYNGEE. The CDR3 DNA sequence: TGTGCCAGCAGCCCCCGGCGGGGCGCGAACACCGGGGAGCTGTTTTTT. Protein product: CASSPRRGANTGELFF.

The chain couples TRBV7-8 to TRBJ2-7; 12 positions match TRBD2. There are 15 residues in the CDR3. V shed 3 bases, J shed 3 bases, and the junction held 3 bases outside the gene matches. The V gene's germline CDR1 is SGHVS and CDR2 FQNEAQ. CDR3 nucleotides: TGTGCCAGCAGCTTCACTAGCGGGAGGTTCTACGAGCAGTACTTC. It translates to CASSFTSGRFYEQYF.

This chain uses TRBV11-2 with TRBJ1-2, with 8 nucleotides matching TRBD1. The CDR3 contains 13 residues. The germline CDR1 and CDR2 sequences are SGHAT and FQNNGV. V gave up 1 base and J gave up 6 bases; unmatched junction bases: 1. The CDR3 nucleotides are TGTGCCAGCAGCTTAGGGACAGGGAATGGCTACACCTTC. This codes for CASSLGTGNGYTF.

The rearrangement uses TRBV19 and TRBJ1-5; 8 nucleotides align to TRBD1. The trim removed 6 bases at V and 4 bases at J, leaving 2 bases unmatched. There are 13 residues in the CDR3. Germline CDR1 LNHDA, CDR2 SQIVND (reference sequence). The CDR3 DNA reads TGTGCCAGTAGCCGGGACAGGAATCAGCCCCAGCATTTT. Its translation is CASSRDRNQPQHF.

The gene calls are TRBV28 and TRBJ1-6, with D perhaps TRBD1 (6 bases). CDR1 and CDR2 from the germline V gene are MDHEN and SYDVKM. CDR3 length equals 16 residues. V was trimmed by 6 bases and J by 8 bases, leaving 20 bases between them. For the CDR3, the DNA is TGTGCCAGCAGCCCTCCCGGTGGGAGGGGGGATTCACCCCTCCACTTT. Translating gives CASSPPGGRGDSPLHF.

The V and J genes are TRBV6-5 and TRBJ1-6, with 8 bases fitting TRBD1. This CDR3 region has 15 residues. Unmatched junction bases numbered 4, after V lost 0 bases and J lost 9 bases. Germline CDR1 MNHEY, CDR2 SVGAGI. CDR3 sequence reads: CASSYSDRGTSPLHF. The CDR3, as DNA: TGTGCCAGCAGTTACTCCGACAGGGGCACTTCACCCCTCCACTTT.

The V gene is TRBV6-2 or TRBV6-3, the J gene TRBJ2-7; 9 nucleotides align to TRBD1. The V and J ends lost 2 bases and 2 bases, in that order; junction bases with no gene match: 7. The CDR3 length is 16 residues. Germline V gene lookup returns CDR1 MNHEY and CDR2 SVGEGT. The CDR3, as DNA: TGTGCCAGCAGTTACCCGGGACAGGGACCCCCCTACGAGCAGTACTTC. Amino acid sequence: CASSYPGQGPPYEQYF.

The chain recombines TRBV19 with TRBJ1-1, with a weak D call TRBD1 (5 bases). Germline V gene sequence: CDR1 LNHDA, CDR2 SQIVND (reference sequence). The CDR3 loop spans 14 amino acids. Trimming removed 1 base from V and 1 base from J, with 7 bases in between. The CDR3 is CASSIAGGNTEAFF. As DNA, the CDR3 is TGTGCCAGTAGTATAGCGGGGGGGAACACTGAAGCTTTCTTT.

The gene calls are TRBV7-2 and TRBJ2-7; no clear D gene. Germline V gene sequence: CDR1 SGHTA, CDR2 FQGNSA. The CDR3 sequence is 14 residues long. With 2 bases removed from V and 1 base from J, the gap between germline ends came to 9 bases. This CDR3 reads CASSLSGKSYEQYF. CDR3 bases: TGTGCCAGCAGCTTAAGTGGCAAATCCTACGAGCAGTACTTC.

The count of this clone is one. The chain couples TRBV12-5 to TRBJ1-5, with D tentatively TRBD1 (5 bases). V was clipped by 3 bases and J by 7 bases, with 10 bases between them. The CDR3 runs 13 residues. Germline CDR1 and CDR2: LGHNT and FRNRAP. This CDR3 is CASGFQGSQPQHF. For the CDR3, the DNA is TGTGCTAGTGGTTTTCAGGGAAGCCAGCCCCAGCATTTT.

The V call is TRBV5-4, the J call TRBJ1-1; 8 bases fit TRBD1. The CDR3 contains 12 residues. CDR1 and CDR2 (germline): SGHNT, YYREEE (reference sequence). V lost 4 bases to trimming and J lost 10 bases; unmatched junction nucleotides: 6. CDR3 in amino acids: CASSPDRVGAFF. CDR3 DNA sequence: TGTGCCAGCAGCCCGGACAGGGTAGGAGCTTTCTTT.

The chain recombines TRBV19 with TRBJ2-4; a weak D match, TRBD2 (5 bases). The CDR3 totals 14 residues. V lost 3 bases, J lost 6 bases, and 12 bases lay in between. Germline-derived CDR1 and CDR2 are LNHDA and SQIVND (reference sequence). CDR3 amino acids: CASSIMGARNIQYF. CDR3 sequence (DNA): TGTGCCAGTAGTATTATGGGAGCGCGAAACATTCAGTACTTC.

This rearrangement joins TRBV27 to TRBJ2-7, with TRBD2 identical over 7 bases. This CDR3 region has 13 residues. Germline CDR1 MNHEY, CDR2 SMNVEV (reference sequence). J was trimmed by 7 bases and V by 0 bases; bases with no gene match: 3. In DNA, the CDR3 is TGTGCCAGCAGTTTATCCAGGGAGGGTGAGCAGTACTTC. Amino acid sequence: CASSLSREGEQYF.

The J gene is TRBJ1-1, the V gene TRBV11-3, with no clear D. With 5 bases removed from V and 8 bases from J, the gap between germline ends came to 15 bases. The CDR3 is made up of 13 amino acids. CDR1 and CDR2 from the germline V gene are SGHNT and YENEEA. This CDR3 reads CASSEGPEEEAFF. In DNA form, the CDR3 reads TGTGCCAGCAGCGAAGGTCCGGAGGAGGAAGCTTTCTTT. The variable domain in full, with the rest retrieved from reference TRBV11-3 and TRBJ1-1, is EAGVVQSPRYKIIEKKQPVAFWCNPISGHNTLYWYLQNLGQGPELLIRYENEEAVDDSQLPKDRFSAERLKGVDSTLKIQPAELGDSAVYLCASSEGPEEEAFFGQGTRLTVV.

CDR3 DNA sequence: TGTGCCAGCGGAGGAACATATGGCTACACCTTC. This codes for CASGGTYGYTF. The chain joins TRBV25-1 to TRBJ1-2; unclear D gene. The CDR3 spans 11 residues. V lost 8 bases, J lost 5 bases, and 9 bases lay in between. CDR1 and CDR2 (germline): MGHDK, SYGVNS.